The sequence of this TCR beta chain was determined in a study of cytomegalovirus exposure and HLA in healthy donors (dated by TCRdb to about 2017). Regarding the research as a whole: According to a later analysis, one platform produced both the 100 to 150 validation repertoires and the 666 repertoires of the first cohort. The study aimed to test whether signatures of past pathogen exposure could be identified by cataloging public T cell receptors. The study combined high-throughput TCR immunosequencing, statistical association of individual TCRs with disease status, and machine learning to predict cytomegalovirus infection status. A separate validation cohort of about 110 different subjects was used in addition to the 666-subject first cohort.

Libraries came from the immunoSEQ multiplex PCR assay. The paper's processing steps were these. A statistical classification framework was developed to diagnose cytomegalovirus status using the catalog of TCR beta chain sequences. TCRdb took this table from immuneACCESS and kept in-frame rearrangements with V and J called. Such tables lack part of the clones; where checked against another copy, unresolved V genes explain under half of the gap, and the rest is unexplained. V and J calls and clone size are copied from that table; D and trimming were computed from the DNA. The sample table shows approximately 200,000 clones, and around 90% are seen once. 2.9% of the sample rests with the top ten. For this clone: This clone's antigen is unknown. Qualities for individual bases were not recorded, and no much larger clone is one base off.

Trimmed from V: 4 bases; trimmed from J: 1 base; junction bases lacking a gene match: 6. CDR1 and CDR2 are read off the germline V gene as SGHAT and FQNNGV. The CDR3 starts with the cysteine, ends with the phenylalanine, and has 18 residues. Just the 54-base CDR3 DNA is kept, in frame starting at base 1. Separate from the approximately 670-subject first cohort, the validation cohort of roughly 130 subjects was the group to which the donors belonged. The investigation overall reported the following: A few of the identified cytomegalovirus-associated TCR beta chains were confirmed in vitro to be specific for cytomegalovirus antigens. Cytomegalovirus status was reported to be diagnosed by the classifier with high specificity and sensitivity in both the original and validation cohorts. The validation cohort had no HLA typing available for a later analysis, so co-occurrence within that cohort was assessed over all 110 or so repertoires. Most TCR sequences were observed very rarely across donors, whereas some public TCRs were present in many individuals. According to the authors, the approach could potentially be generalized to other disease states and immunological phenotypes. Of the cluster scores, 94% were above 0 in a later analysis, which found that TCRs clustered in the first cohort also tended to co-occur in the approximately 120 validation repertoires. The study listed 150 to 200 TCR beta chains as associated with cytomegalovirus.

The source of this sequence is a woman younger than 30 in good health and CMV-seronegative. Recombination linked TRBV11-2 to TRBJ2-3; TRBD2 aligns with 15 central bases. The specimen sequenced was PBMCs. The nucleotide sequence reads as follows: TGTGCCAGCAGCTGGACTAGCGGGAGGGATTATCGCACAGATACGCAGTATTTT. Translated, it reads CASSWTSGRDYRTDTQYF.